Listed here are 19 T cell receptor beta chains from one sample, sequenced in a study of identical twins. MiXCR was run by TCRdb on the 5' RACE reads, yielding one entry per CDR3 protein. Among 250,000 or so distinct CDR3 sequences listed, roughly 7% were seen once. This same sample was also taken into another study, of yellow fever vaccine responses in identical twins.

What was sequenced was memory (CD45RO+) T cells sorted from blood. The receptors here all came from a woman between 18 and 29 years old in good health.

This clonotype was seen a few times. The J gene is TRBJ2-7, the V gene TRBV12-3 or TRBV12-4; 10 bases are a match to TRBD1. This CDR3 has 15 amino acids. The ends lost 5 bases at V and 2 bases at J; junction bases unmatched: 6. The CDR3 is CASSHRDRGTYEQYF. CDR3 sequence (DNA): TGTGCCAGCAGTCATCGGGACAGGGGAACCTACGAGCAGTACTTC.

V is TRBV2 and J is TRBJ1-1, with 7 bases aligning to TRBD1. The junction had 4 bases not matched to a gene; V was cut back by 5 bases and J by 1 base. Germline CDR1 reads SNHLY; CDR2 reads FYNNEI. This CDR3 region has 14 residues. Here the CDR3 DNA reads TGTGCCAGCAGTCCGGACAGGAGGAACACTGAAGCTTTCTTT. This codes for CASSPDRRNTEAFF.

This rearrangement joins TRBV2 to TRBJ2-1; a weak D match, TRBD2 (6 bases). The germline V gene encodes CDR1 SNHLY and CDR2 FYNNEI. There are 15 residues in the CDR3. V gave up 3 bases and J gave up 15 bases, with 24 bases separating them. The DNA for the CDR3 is TGTGCCAGCAGTGAGTTTTGGGGGGACCTGGACGGCCTGTTCTTC. Protein sequence: CASSEFWGDLDGLFF.

This clonotype has at least ten counts. The chain carries TRBV14 and TRBJ2-1, with 12 bases matching TRBD2. V gave up 4 bases and J gave up 10 bases; unmatched junction bases: 5. CDR1 and CDR2 (germline): SGHDN, FVKESK. This CDR3 is built from 14 residues. The DNA for the CDR3 is TGTGCCAGCAGCCCGAGGCTAGCGGGAGGGGAGCAGTTCTTC. It encodes CASSPRLAGGEQFF.

This chain links TRBV5-1 with TRBJ1-6; D is perhaps TRBD1 (6 bases). V was pared by 4 bases and J by 5 bases, with 13 bases between. The CDR3 extends over 15 amino acids. Germline V CDR1 and CDR2: SGHRS, YFSETQ. CDR3 sequence reads: CASSLPNRDNSPLHF. CDR3 sequence (DNA): TGCGCCAGCAGCCTACCTAACAGGGATAATTCACCCCTCCACTTT.

This clonotype appeared a few times. The rearrangement joins TRBV6-1 to TRBJ1-1; 10 bases are a match to TRBD1. The CDR3 is made up of 15 amino acids. With 7 bases clipped from V and 5 bases from J, the junction kept 10 bases outside the gene matches. From germline, CDR1 is MNHNS and CDR2 SASEGT. CDR3 bases: TGTGCCAGCACCCAGGTGACAGGGGGCTGGACTGAAGCTTTCTTT. Translated: CASTQVTGGWTEAFF.

This rearrangement joins TRBV5-1 to TRBJ2-3; D is undetermined. Trimming stripped 0 bases from V and 0 bases from J, with 8 bases between. The CDR3 sequence is 15 residues long. Per the germline V gene, CDR1 is SGHRS and CDR2 is YFSETQ. CDR3 protein: CASSLVSSSTDTQYF. The DNA of the CDR3 is TGCGCCAGCAGCTTGGTTAGCAGTAGCACAGATACGCAGTATTTT.

This chain uses TRBV7-2 with TRBJ2-7, with 8 bases aligning to TRBD1. This CDR3 has 15 amino acids. Germline CDR1 reads SGHTA; CDR2 reads FQGNSA. The V and J ends lost 5 bases and 3 bases, in that order; junction bases with no gene match: 9. CDR3 coding DNA: TGTGCCAGCAGCCTTGGGACAGGATACGTCTACGAGCAGTACTTC. Its protein product is CASSLGTGYVYEQYF.

A word on this clonotype: It may be a read error: a sequence one base away is much more abundant. The rearrangement uses TRBV5-1 and TRBJ2-1, with D possibly TRBD2 on 6 matching bases. Germline CDR1 and CDR2: SGHRS and YFSETQ. CDR3 length: 16 residues. The CDR3 DNA follows: TGCACCAGCAGCTTTGGGGGGACGGCAAGGGTGGATGAGCAGTTCTTC. Translating it yields CTSSFGGTARVDEQFF.

This clonotype turned up a few times. The gene calls are TRBV2 and TRBJ2-6; no definite D call. Germline values: CDR1 SNHLY, CDR2 FYNNEI. The CDR3 is 14 amino acids. The V and J ends lost 3 bases and 2 bases respectively, with 5 bases between them. CDR3 sequence (DNA): TGTGCCAGCAGTGATAGGGCTGGGGCCAACGTCCTGACTTTC. Translated: CASSDRAGANVLTF.

This clonotype was seen only a few times. The V and J genes are TRBV2 and TRBJ1-6; TRBD1 might be the D (5 bases). The germline V and J ends were trimmed by 6 bases and 9 bases, with 15 bases remaining between them. The germline gives CDR1 SNHLY, CDR2 FYNNEI. The length of the CDR3 is 14 residues. CDR3 amino acids: CASSPGGFGSPLHF. The CDR3 DNA reads as TGTGCCAGCAGCCCCGGGGGGTTCGGTTCACCCCTCCACTTT. The whole variable domain, remainder taken from reference TRBV2 and TRBJ1-6, is EPEVTQTPSHQVTQMGQEVILRCVPISNHLYFYWYRQILGQKVEFLVSFYNNEISEKSEIFDDQFSVERPDGSNFTLKIRSTKLEDSAMYFCASSPGGFGSPLHFGNGTRLTVT.

In its sample, this clonotype was seen many times. The chain employs TRBV5-6 and TRBJ1-1; the D is unclear. Germline assignment: CDR1 SGHDT and CDR2 YYEEEE. Trimming left V 6 bases short and J 1 base short, with 16 bases between. This CDR3 comprises 15 residues. CDR3 loop: CASTRFQIQNTEAFF. Here the CDR3 DNA reads TGTGCCAGCACCCGTTTCCAGATCCAGAACACTGAAGCTTTCTTT.

CDR3 region: CASSEGTDQETQYF. In DNA, the CDR3 is TGTGCCAGCAGTGAAGGGACGGACCAAGAGACCCAGTACTTC. This chain uses TRBV2 with TRBJ2-5; D remains unclear. Germline V gene sequence: CDR1 SNHLY, CDR2 FYNNEI. The CDR3 has 14 residues. V lost 1 base and J lost 0, with 6 bases in between.

This clonotype appeared once. This rearrangement joins TRBV19 to TRBJ2-2; 8 bases fit TRBD2. Germline V CDR1 and CDR2: LNHDA, SQIVND (reference sequence). With 4 bases clipped from V and 4 bases from J, the junction kept 8 bases outside the gene matches. The CDR3 covers 16 residues. The CDR3 sequence: CASSRGSGEITGELFF. The CDR3 nucleotides are TGTGCCAGTAGTAGGGGTAGCGGGGAGATCACCGGGGAGCTGTTTTTT.

The chain recombines TRBV20-1 with TRBJ1-2; no definite D call. This CDR3 is built from 13 residues. Trimming took off 3 bases at V and 10 bases at J, with 18 bases between the two ends. In germline, CDR1 is DFQATT, CDR2 SNEGSKA (reference sequence). The DNA of the CDR3 is TGCAGTGCTAGCCCCCCCGGCAGGCGCGACTACACCTTC. Protein product: CSASPPGRRDYTF.

V is TRBV10-3 and J is TRBJ1-3, with 8 bases matching TRBD1. The CDR3 is 14 amino acids. V gave up 6 bases and J gave up 1 base; unmatched junction bases: 2. Looked up from germline, CDR1 is ENHRY and CDR2 is SYGVKD. CDR3 sequence: CAISQGASGNTIYF. In nucleotides, the CDR3 is TGTGCCATCAGCCAGGGGGCATCTGGAAACACCATATATTTT.

This rearrangement joins TRBV4-1 to TRBJ2-2, with 10 nucleotides matching TRBD2. The CDR3 has 18 amino acids. Losses at the gene ends were 0 bases for V and 8 bases for J; bases not matched to a gene: 12. Germline CDR1 reads MGHRA; CDR2 reads YSYEKL. The CDR3 DNA is TGCGCCAGCAGCCAAGATATGCGGCCAGCGGGGGGGCTGGGGGAGCTGTTTTTT. Protein product: CASSQDMRPAGGLGELFF.

Ten or more counts support this clonotype. The chain uses TRBV12-3 or TRBV12-4 and TRBJ1-2, with 7 bases matching TRBD1. The CDR3 totals 12 residues. The V gene end was trimmed by 5 bases and the J gene end by 8 bases; junction bases not matched to a gene: 5. The CDR3 loop reads CASSDRVVGYTF. The CDR3 nucleotides read TGTGCCAGCAGTGACAGGGTCGTAGGCTACACCTTC.

This clonotype was counted at least ten times. V is TRBV20-1 and J is TRBJ1-5; no firm D call. Deletions cut 5 bases from V and 6 bases from J, with 23 bases between. The CDR3 extends over 16 amino acids. Germline CDR1 is DFQATT and CDR2 is SNEGSKA (reference sequence). The CDR3 sequence: CSAALSGWGSAQPQHF. Here the CDR3 DNA reads TGCAGTGCTGCCCTCTCCGGGTGGGGATCCGCTCAGCCCCAGCATTTT.